The 27 T cell receptor gamma chains below come from one sample, sequenced in a study of γδ T cells in repeated Plasmodium falciparum infection. Gammadelta T cells were flow-sorted from PBMC into Vgamma9/Vdelta2+ and Vdelta2-negative populations for bulk analysis. TCRdb called clones anew from the multiplex PCR reads with CATT. The sample has 25,000 to 30,000 gamma-chain clones; 2.5% to 3.5% are singletons. Source material: gamma-delta T cells from blood. The source is a pool of human donors (malaria-infected and uninfected, not separated).

With regard to this clone: The junction departs from germline at one end; a sequencing error may be responsible. The V gene is TRGV5, the J gene TRGJP. Assignment of the J gene here rests on matching the DNA to germline, because TCRdb gives none. Germline assignment: CDR1 VINAFY and CDR2 YDVSNSKD. This CDR3 is 15 amino acids long. CDR3 in amino acids: CATWDRHLGKKIKVF. In DNA, the CDR3 is TGTGCCACCTGGGACAGGCATTTGGGCAAGAAAATCAAGGTATTT.

This clone has a count of ten or more. One base separates it from a far larger clone, so it is likely a read error. The same CDR3 also results from other DNA sequences found in this sample. The chain uses TRGV3 and TRGJ1 or TRGJ2. The germline gives CDR1 VTNTFY, CDR2 YDVSTARD (reference sequence). CDR3 length: 12 amino acids. CDR3 in amino acids: CATWDRHYKKLF. The CDR3 nucleotides read TGTGCTACCTGGGACAGGCACTATAAGAAACTCTTT.

This clone was picked up a small number of times. It is likely a read error: a sequence one base away is far more abundant. The CDR3 is CATWEKRYYKKLF. The CDR3 DNA reads as TGTGCCACCTGGGAGAAGAGATATTATAAGAAACTCTTT. The chain carries TRGV4 and TRGJ1 or TRGJ2. The J gene, not given by TCRdb, was assigned here from a germline match of the nucleotide sequence. Trimming took 4 bases from V and 4 from J; bases not matched to a gene: 7. The CDR3 sequence is 13 residues long. CDR1 EGSTGY and CDR2 YDSYTSSV come from the germline V gene.

Of note for this clone: A far larger clone is just one base off, so this is likely a read error. The same CDR3 also results from other DNA sequences found in this sample. Here the V gene is TRGV9, but the J gene went uncalled. The CDR3 sequence is 15 residues long. The germline V gene encodes CDR1 GITISATS and CDR2 ISYDGTV (reference sequence). The CDR3 sequence is CALWEVRPGKKIKVF. The CDR3 DNA is TGTGCCTTGTGGGAGGTGCGTCCGGGCAAAAAAATCAAGGTATTC.

About this clone: This likely traces to a read error, being one base from a far larger clone. Other DNA sequences in this sample translate to the same CDR3. V is TRGV2 and J is TRGJP1. V lost 8 bases and J lost 0; bases outside the gene matches: 18. Germline CDR1 is EGSNGY and CDR2 is YDSYNSKV. The length of the CDR3 is 18 residues. The CDR3 spells CATSQMALKYTTGWFKIF. The CDR3 bases are TGTGCCACCTCCCAGATGGCTCTCAAATATACCACTGGTTGGTTCAAGATATTT.

This clone was seen ten or more times. A far larger clone differs by one base, so this is likely a read error. Within the sample, other DNA sequences also encode this same CDR3. This chain joins TRGV4 and TRGJ1 or TRGJ2. CDR1 is EGSTGY, CDR2 YDSYTSSV, per germline. This CDR3 is built from 12 residues. V lost 4 bases and J lost 6; bases outside the gene matches: 6. CDR3 nucleotide sequence: TGTGCCACCTGGGACGTAGGTTATAAGAAACTCTTT. It codes for CATWDVGYKKLF.

On this clone: A read error is the likely source, as a far larger clone sits one nucleotide away. At the DNA level, this CDR3 is encoded by other sequences in the same sample as well. The chain uses TRGV2 and TRGJ1 or TRGJ2. The J gene was not available in TCRdb and was assigned here by matching the DNA to germline segments. This CDR3 is 15 amino acids long. CDR1 and CDR2 from the germline V gene are EGSNGY and YDSYNSKV. The CDR3, as DNA: TGTGCAACCTGGGACGGGCCGCGCCATTATTATAAGAAACTCTTT. Encoded protein: CATWDGPRHYYKKLF.

On this clone: A read error is likely here: a far larger clone is one base away. The limits of the CDR3 on the DNA are not certain, so only TCRdb's listed CDR3 is given. The V gene is TRGV9; the J gene was not called. Per the germline V gene, CDR1 is GITISATS and CDR2 is ISYDGTV (reference sequence). The CDR3 sequence runs 28 residues, both termini included. The CDR3 sequence: CASLRGRNSLAVEQHWLSQVSIGRIQHF.

Only a few counts were recorded for this clone. The protein in TCRdb stems from a much larger clone and differs at residue 2 from this DNA's translation, likely a read error; here the protein is translated from the DNA. The rearrangement links TRGV2 to TRGJ1 or TRGJ2. In the absence of a J gene in TCRdb, the DNA was matched to germline to assign it here. There are 14 residues in the CDR3. CDR1 EGSNGY and CDR2 YDSYNSKV come from the germline V gene. As DNA, the CDR3 is TGTACCACCTGGGACGGGCCGTCGCGGTATAAGAAACTCTTT. Translation gives CTTWDGPSRYKKLF.

This clone was picked up many times. This DNA's translation differs at residue 3 from TCRdb's protein, which comes from a much larger clone; a read error is likely, and the protein shown is translated from the DNA. The V gene is TRGV4, the J gene TRGJ1 or TRGJ2. CDR3 length equals 12 residues. Germline V gene sequence: CDR1 EGSTGY, CDR2 YDSYTSSV. As DNA, the CDR3 is TGTGCCGCCTGGGATGTAGGTTATAAGAAACTCTTT. The encoded protein is CAAWDVGYKKLF.

In the case of this clone: The TCRdb protein comes from a much larger clone and disagrees with this DNA's translation at residue 10, likely due to a read error; the protein given here is derived from the DNA. The CDR3 reads CALWDVNQNHYKKLF. CDR3 nucleotide sequence: TGTGCCTTGTGGGATGTCAATCAGAATCATTATAAGAAACTCTTT. V is TRGV9 and J is TRGJ1 or TRGJ2. The CDR3 sequence is 15 residues long. Germline V lookup: CDR1 GITISATS, CDR2 ISYDGTV (reference sequence).

This clone came up many times. A read error may produce the germline difference seen at one junction end. The sample has other DNA sequences that encode this CDR3 too. This rearrangement joins TRGV2 to TRGJP2. The CDR3 has 12 residues. Looked up from germline, CDR1 is EGSNGY and CDR2 is YDSYNSKV. This CDR3 is CATWDADGIKTF. The CDR3 nucleotides read TGTGCCACCTGGGACGCCGACGGGATCAAGACATTT.

This clone was observed a few times. This DNA's translation differs at residue 10 from TCRdb's protein, which comes from a much larger clone; a read error is likely, and the protein shown is translated from the DNA. This sequence joins TRGV9 and TRGJP. The J gene, left out of TCRdb, was set here by checking the DNA against germline. The V gene's germline CDR1 is GITISATS and CDR2 ISYDGTV (reference sequence). The CDR3 extends over 15 amino acids. CDR3 amino acids: CALWSQELGIKIKVF. CDR3 bases: TGTGCCTTGTGGTCTCAAGAGTTGGGCATAAAAATCAAGGTATTT.

V usage is TRGV4 and J usage is TRGJP2. TCRdb offers no J gene call, so here the DNA was matched to germline to obtain one. This CDR3 is 18 amino acids long. Looked up from germline, CDR1 is EGSTGY and CDR2 is YDSYTSSV. V was clipped by 0 bases and J by 0 bases; unmatched bases: 10. The CDR3 spells CATWDGPPEYSSDWIKTF. CDR3 coding DNA: TGTGCCACCTGGGATGGGCCCCCTGAATATAGTAGTGATTGGATCAAGACGTTT.

This clone was seen a few times. The translation of this DNA and the TCRdb protein of a much larger clone differ at residue 3, probably owing to a read error; the protein shown here is translated from the DNA. The rearrangement links TRGV9 to TRGJ1 or TRGJ2. In the absence of a J gene in TCRdb, the DNA was matched to germline to assign it here. Germline V CDR1 and CDR2: GITISATS, ISYDGTV (reference sequence). The CDR3 contains 13 residues. The DNA for the CDR3 is TGTGCCTCGTGGGAGCCCACTTATTATAAGAAACTCTTT. It encodes CASWEPTYYKKLF.

This clone was observed many times. A read error is likely here: a far larger clone is one base away. The DNA is omitted, as the CDR3 cannot be located on it reliably, and the CDR3 follows TCRdb's listing. Here the V gene is TRGV2, but the J gene went uncalled. Germline CDR1 EGSNGY, CDR2 YDSYNSKV. The CDR3 numbers 30 amino acids, ends counted. The chain's CDR3 is CATWDGAIRNSLAVEQHLLSQVSIGRIQHF.

The sample holds many counts of this clone. The protein in TCRdb stems from a much larger clone and differs at residue 4 from this DNA's translation, likely a read error; here the protein is translated from the DNA. The chain combines TRGV9 with TRGJ1 or TRGJ2. TCRdb is silent on the J gene; assignment here came from matching the DNA to germline. CDR1 and CDR2 (germline): GITISATS, ISYDGTV (reference sequence). This CDR3 has 13 amino acids. CDR3 sequence reads: CALREGYYYKKLF. DNA of the CDR3: TGTGCCTTGCGGGAGGGCTATTATTATAAGAAACTCTTT.

This clone was seen ten or more times. A single base is all that separates this from a far larger clone, so a read error is likely. Other nucleotide sequences from this sample produce the same CDR3. The CDR3 region is CALWESELGKKIKVF. The CDR3 DNA reads TGTGCCTTGTGGGAGTCAGAGTTGGGCAAGAAAATCAAGGTATTT. V gene TRGV9 combines with J gene TRGJP. The J gene, left out of TCRdb, was set here by checking the DNA against germline. The CDR3 has 15 amino acids. Per germline, CDR1 GITISATS and CDR2 ISYDGTV (reference sequence).

This clone appeared a few times. A far larger clone is only one base removed, so a read error is likely. The sample contains more than one DNA sequence encoding this CDR3. The V gene was identified as TRGV9, while no J gene was called. This CDR3 contains 30 residues. Germline-derived CDR1 and CDR2 are GITISATS and ISYDGTV (reference sequence). The CDR3 spells CALWEQGLRNSLAVEQHLLSQVSIGRIQHF. CDR3 bases: TGTGCCTTGTGGGAGCAGGGCCTAAGAAACTCTCTGGCAGTGGAACAACACTTGTTGTCACAGGTAAGTATCGGAAGAATACAACATTTC.

Points on this clone: TCRdb records a much larger clone's protein for this DNA, with a difference at residue 4 that likely arises from a read error; the protein given is the translation of the DNA. The sample has other DNA sequences that encode this CDR3 too. The chain carries TRGV9 and TRGJP. The J gene, missing from TCRdb, was assigned here through DNA to germline matching. Germline CDR1 is GITISATS and CDR2 is ISYDGTV (reference sequence). CDR3 length: 18 residues. The DNA of the CDR3 is TGTGCCTTGAGGGAGCCCAGGGACCCGGAGTTGGGCAAAAAAATCAAGGTATTT. This translates into CALREPRDPELGKKIKVF.

This clone was found many times. A read error likely explains this, since a far larger clone differs by one base. Within the sample, other DNA sequences also encode this same CDR3. J is TRGJP and V is TRGV9. No J segment appears in TCRdb, so it was assigned here by matching the sequence to germline. The V and J ends lost 0 bases and 7 bases, in that order; junction bases with no gene match: 6. This CDR3 has 17 residues. Germline lookup yields CDR1 GITISATS and CDR2 ISYDGTV (reference sequence). In nucleotides, the CDR3 is TGTGCCTTGTGGGAGGTGCGGGAGGAGTTGGGCAAAAAAATCAAGGTATTT. Its translation: CALWEVREELGKKIKVF.

The sample holds many counts of this clone. The chain has TRGV8 and TRGJ1 or TRGJ2. Per germline, CDR1 VENAVY and CDR2 YDSYNSRV. Germline trimming cut 5 bases from V and 3 bases from J; bases unmatched to any gene: 4. The CDR3 contains 12 residues. CDR3 DNA: TGTGCCACCTGGGCTTCTTATTATAAGAAACTCTTT. It is translated as CATWASYYKKLF.

This clone was picked up many times. For this DNA, TCRdb reports the protein of a much larger clone, which diverges at residue 15, most likely from a read error; the protein presented here is translated directly from the DNA. V and J are TRGV9 and TRGJ1 or TRGJ2. The CDR3 extends over 17 amino acids. Germline loops: CDR1 GITISATS, CDR2 ISYDGTV (reference sequence). CDR3 amino acids: CALWEPTTPWNYYKRLF. The CDR3 nucleotides are TGTGCCTTGTGGGAGCCAACAACCCCCTGGAATTATTATAAGAGACTCTTT.

The table lists this clone with many counts. TCRdb's entry gives the protein of a much larger clone, which mismatches this DNA's translation at residue 13, likely from a read error; the protein reported here is translated from the DNA. The V gene was identified as TRGV9, while no J gene was called. Germline CDR1 reads GITISATS; CDR2 reads ISYDGTV (reference sequence). The CDR3 contains 15 residues. The DNA of the CDR3 is TGTGCCTTGTGGGTAGGGTATAGTAGTGATTGGATCAGGACGTTT. Protein sequence: CALWVGYSSDWIRTF.

This chain joins TRGV4 and TRGJ1 or TRGJ2. Here the J gene came from matching the DNA to germline, since TCRdb omits it. After removal of 5 bases from V and 3 bases from J, the junction contained 13 bases not matched to a gene. CDR3 length: 15 residues. Germline V gene lookup returns CDR1 EGSTGY and CDR2 YDSYTSSV. The CDR3 spells CATWGKAPFYYKKLF. The CDR3 nucleotides are TGTGCCACCTGGGGTAAAGCCCCCTTTTATTATAAGAAACTCTTT.

This clone showed up just a few times. The TCRdb protein comes from a much larger clone and disagrees with this DNA's translation at residue 5, likely due to a read error; the protein given here is derived from the DNA. The chain carries TRGV9 and TRGJP. No J segment appears in TCRdb, so it was assigned here by matching the sequence to germline. The trim removed 5 bases at V and 4 bases at J, leaving 11 bases unmatched. This CDR3 is built from 18 residues. Germline-derived CDR1 and CDR2 are GITISATS and ISYDGTV (reference sequence). The CDR3 bases are TGTGCCTTGTGGGCGGATCTTACCCAAGAGTTGGGCAAAAAAATCAAGGTATTT. Protein product: CALWADLTQELGKKIKVF.

The sample holds many counts of this clone. A read error may account for a junction end that differs from germline. This chain links TRGV4 with TRGJ1 or TRGJ2. The CDR3 spans 14 residues. CDR1 EGSTGY and CDR2 YDSYTSSV come from the germline V gene. This CDR3 reads CATRDGVRYYKKLF. DNA of the CDR3: TGTGCCACCCGGGATGGGGTCCGATATTATAAGAAACTCTTT.